The entry that follows covers one TCR beta chain sequence. Its specificity is unknown. Running of the assay took place at deep level. Using immunoSEQ multiplex PCR, the repertoire was profiled, and TCRdb retains in-frame clones only, with some absent. The table has over a million clones, roughly 96% seen once. This sample was included in a study of shared clonotypes between healthy human individuals. Study results and caveats: About 5% of naive CD4 clonotypes were shared across four donors. Memory subsets had estimated richness that was generally smaller than that of naive subsets. Shared clonotypes across all four donors exceeded non-shared ones in generation probability.

The germline V gene has CDR1 MNHEY and CDR2 SMNVEV (reference sequence). The V end lost 0 bases, the J end lost 2 bases, and 5 bases lay between the germline ends. There are 13 residues in the CDR3. The V and J genes are TRBV27 and TRBJ2-7, with no clear D. Sample: naive CD4+ T cells sorted from blood. The sample's subset: CD45RA+ positively selected. The source of this sequence is a young man in good health. CDR3 in amino acids: CASSLSRTYEQYF. Here the CDR3 DNA reads TGTGCCAGCAGTTTATCTCGTACCTACGAGCAGTACTTC.